This TCR beta chain was profiled in a study of blood T cell repertoires in COVID-19. Looking at the study overall: Resolution of symptoms, clearance, or two negative PCRs was present in recovered Cohort 3 donors.

Profiled with immunoSEQ multiplex PCR; TCRdb holds only in-frame clones, not every one. The sample has roughly 210,000 clones, around 87% seen once. Germline V gene data show CDR1 as MNHEY and CDR2 as SVGEGT. V was clipped by 6 bases and J by 3 bases, with 15 bases between them. The CDR3 consists of 14 residues. Living in 24 US areas, the participants were between roughly 18 and 95 years of age. Sequenced input: PBMCs or T cells enriched from blood (not recorded which). The V and J genes are TRBV6-2 or TRBV6-3 and TRBJ2-7; the D is unclear. This sequence originates from a man aged 25 to 40 in a cohort exposed to, infected with or recovered from COVID-19 (not recorded which). CDR3 nucleotides: TGTGCCAGCAGCCCCGGTGCGCAATACTACGAGCAGTACTTC. Translating it yields CASSPGAQYYEQYF.